These T cell receptor beta chains were read from a single sample in a study of human T cells and chemical hapten exposure. TCRdb reprocessed the RACE reads via MiXCR and lists one record per CDR3 protein. This repertoire shows 200,000 to 300,000 distinct CDR3 sequences, 7.5% to 10% found once; its top ten account for 2.3%. The sequencing here drew on whole blood, taken in connection with sensitization to the hapten diphenylcyclopropenone (DPC). All receptors come from a woman between 35 and 50 years old with alopecia areata. Some clones in this sample may be carry-over from other donors' samples. CDR3s include the opening cysteine and the closing phenylalanine or tryptophan. Fields, in order: V gene, D gene, J gene, clone size, CDR3 protein, CDR3 DNA. The D gene is left open where the match is weak. The listing skips clone size in some rows; elsewhere it reads once, few, many or a size class.

V gene: TRBV6-6
D gene: NA
J gene: TRBJ1-1
clone size: few
CDR3 protein: CASSKSDTEAFF
CDR3 DNA: TGTGCCAGCAGTAAGAGTGACACTGAAGCTTTCTTT

V gene: TRBV12-3/TRBV12-4
D gene: TRBD2
J gene: TRBJ2-1
clone size: many
CDR3 protein: CASRGTSGIGEFF
CDR3 DNA: TGTGCCAGCAGGGGGACTAGCGGGATAGGGGAGTTCTTC

V gene: TRBV20-1
D gene: NA
J gene: TRBJ1-5
clone size: NA
CDR3 protein: CSARDAQTGSNQPQHF
CDR3 DNA: TGCAGTGCTAGAGACGCACAAACCGGGAGCAATCAGCCCCAGCATTTT

V gene: TRBV28
D gene: TRBD2
J gene: TRBJ2-7
clone size: few
CDR3 protein: CASRRSGRYYEQYF
CDR3 DNA: TGTGCCAGCAGACGTAGCGGGAGATACTACGAGCAGTACTTC

V gene: TRBV5-4
D gene: TRBD2
J gene: TRBJ2-3
clone size: NA
CDR3 protein: CASSPPLAGGSDTQYF
CDR3 DNA: TGTGCCAGCAGCCCGCCGCTAGCGGGAGGTTCAGATACGCAGTATTTT

V gene: TRBV4-2
D gene: TRBD2
J gene: TRBJ2-1
clone size: many
CDR3 protein: CASSLTSGIPGEQFF
CDR3 DNA: TGTGCCAGCAGTCTGACTAGCGGGATTCCCGGTGAGCAGTTCTTC

V gene: TRBV6-5
D gene: NA
J gene: TRBJ2-7
clone size: NA
CDR3 protein: CASSYSAFSPQDEQYF
CDR3 DNA: TGTGCCAGCAGTTACTCCGCTTTTTCCCCCCAGGACGAGCAGTACTTC

V gene: TRBV3-1
D gene: TRBD2
J gene: TRBJ2-7
clone size: few
CDR3 protein: CASSQTSGTYEQYF
CDR3 DNA: TGTGCCAGCAGCCAGACTAGCGGGACCTACGAGCAGTACTTC

V gene: TRBV7-3
D gene: NA
J gene: TRBJ2-2
clone size: NA
CDR3 protein: CASSYLNTGELFF
CDR3 DNA: TGTGCCAGCAGCTATCTCAACACCGGGGAGCTGTTTTTT

V gene: TRBV6-6
D gene: TRBD1
J gene: TRBJ2-7
clone size: NA
CDR3 protein: CASSYRGQDEQYF
CDR3 DNA: TGTGCCAGCAGTTACCGGGGACAGGACGAGCAGTACTTC

V gene: TRBV24-1
D gene: TRBD2
J gene: TRBJ2-1
clone size: NA
CDR3 protein: CATSDPRAGGTYNEQFF
CDR3 DNA: TGTGCCACCAGTGACCCGCGTGCGGGAGGTACCTACAATGAGCAGTTCTTC

V gene: TRBV25-1
D gene: TRBD2
J gene: TRBJ2-1
clone size: few
CDR3 protein: CASTLTSGSGRFF
CDR3 DNA: TGTGCCAGCACCCTGACTAGCGGGAGTGGGCGGTTCTTC

V gene: TRBV7-2
D gene: TRBD2
J gene: TRBJ2-7
clone size: few
CDR3 protein: CASSLAGLGLYF
CDR3 DNA: TGTGCCAGCAGCTTAGCGGGACTAGGCTTGTACTTC

V gene: TRBV6-5
D gene: TRBD2
J gene: TRBJ2-3
clone size: many
CDR3 protein: CASSYSISSLAGGTQYF
CDR3 DNA: TGTGCCAGCAGTTACTCGATTTCCAGCCTAGCGGGAGGTACGCAGTATTTT

V gene: TRBV12-3/TRBV12-4
D gene: NA
J gene: TRBJ2-2
clone size: NA
CDR3 protein: CASAEGNTGTGELFF
CDR3 DNA: TGTGCCAGCGCCGAGGGTAATACAGGGACCGGGGAGCTGTTTTTT

V gene: TRBV6-6
D gene: NA
J gene: TRBJ2-7
clone size: many
CDR3 protein: CASSFVGTDVDEQYF
CDR3 DNA: TGTGCCAGCAGTTTCGTAGGGACCGATGTCGACGAGCAGTACTTC

V gene: TRBV5-1
D gene: NA
J gene: TRBJ2-3
clone size: few
CDR3 protein: CASSQDVTSTDTQYF
CDR3 DNA: TGCGCCAGCAGTCAAGATGTCACGAGCACAGATACGCAGTATTTT

V gene: TRBV20-1
D gene: NA
J gene: TRBJ1-6
clone size: NA
CDR3 protein: CSAREPANSPLHF
CDR3 DNA: TGCAGTGCTAGAGAGCCCGCTAATTCACCCCTCCACTTT

V gene: TRBV20-1
D gene: NA
J gene: TRBJ2-5
clone size: many
CDR3 protein: CSARNLETQYF
CDR3 DNA: TGCAGTGCTAGAAACCTAGAGACCCAGTACTTC

V gene: TRBV20-1
D gene: TRBD1
J gene: TRBJ1-5
clone size: few
CDR3 protein: CSARVSGGVYSNQPQHF
CDR3 DNA: TGCAGTGCTAGAGTGTCAGGGGGGGTATATAGCAATCAGCCCCAGCATTTT

V gene: TRBV29-1
D gene: NA
J gene: TRBJ2-1
clone size: few
CDR3 protein: CSVVQSRGNEQFF
CDR3 DNA: TGCAGCGTTGTACAGTCCCGGGGCAATGAGCAGTTCTTC

V gene: TRBV2
D gene: NA
J gene: TRBJ2-7
clone size: few
CDR3 protein: CASSGQELGEQYF
CDR3 DNA: TGTGCCAGCAGTGGACAGGAACTAGGCGAGCAGTACTTC

V gene: TRBV12-3/TRBV12-4
D gene: NA
J gene: TRBJ1-5
clone size: many
CDR3 protein: CASSLTDNQPQHF
CDR3 DNA: TGTGCCAGCAGTTTAACAGACAATCAGCCCCAGCATTTT

V gene: TRBV28
D gene: NA
J gene: TRBJ2-5
clone size: many
CDR3 protein: CASSPADLGETQYF
CDR3 DNA: TGTGCCAGCAGTCCCGCGGACCTGGGAGAGACCCAGTACTTC

V gene: TRBV7-9
D gene: TRBD2
J gene: TRBJ2-1
clone size: NA
CDR3 protein: CASSQGTGGPGEQFF
CDR3 DNA: TGTGCCAGCAGCCAGGGTACGGGAGGGCCGGGTGAGCAGTTCTTC

V gene: TRBV4-3
D gene: TRBD2
J gene: TRBJ2-3
clone size: many
CDR3 protein: CASSLGLADTDTQYF
CDR3 DNA: TGCGCCAGCAGCCTAGGACTAGCGGACACAGATACGCAGTATTTT

V gene: TRBV6-2/TRBV6-3
D gene: NA
J gene: TRBJ2-5
clone size: many
CDR3 protein: CASSSETQYF
CDR3 DNA: TGTGCCAGCAGTTCAGAGACCCAGTACTTC

V gene: TRBV6-2/TRBV6-3
D gene: TRBD1
J gene: TRBJ1-1
clone size: few
CDR3 protein: CASSYFRDSTEAFF
CDR3 DNA: TGTGCCAGCAGTTATTTCCGGGACAGCACTGAAGCTTTCTTT

V gene: TRBV5-1
D gene: NA
J gene: TRBJ1-6
clone size: NA
CDR3 protein: CASSLEGNSPLHF
CDR3 DNA: TGCGCCAGCAGCTTGGAAGGGAATTCACCCCTCCACTTT

V gene: TRBV2
D gene: NA
J gene: TRBJ2-3
clone size: few
CDR3 protein: CASILGGSSSTDTQYF
CDR3 DNA: TGTGCCAGCATTCTAGGGGGTAGTTCATCAACAGATACGCAGTATTTT

V gene: TRBV6-2/TRBV6-3
D gene: NA
J gene: TRBJ1-5
clone size: NA
CDR3 protein: CASSYSQGKGGNQPQHF
CDR3 DNA: TGTGCCAGCAGTTACTCCCAGGGGAAGGGGGGCAATCAGCCCCAGCATTTT

V gene: TRBV2
D gene: NA
J gene: TRBJ2-7
clone size: few
CDR3 protein: CASSEAHVTTYEQYF
CDR3 DNA: TGTGCCAGCAGTGAAGCGCACGTAACCACCTACGAGCAGTACTTC

V gene: TRBV7-2
D gene: NA
J gene: TRBJ2-4
clone size: many
CDR3 protein: CASRREGNIQYF
CDR3 DNA: TGTGCCAGCAGACGAGAGGGAAACATTCAGTACTTC

V gene: TRBV6-5
D gene: TRBD1
J gene: TRBJ1-5
clone size: NA
CDR3 protein: CASSYSGTGGQPQHF
CDR3 DNA: TGTGCCAGCAGTTACTCTGGGACAGGGGGGCAGCCCCAGCATTTT

V gene: TRBV7-9
D gene: TRBD1
J gene: TRBJ2-7
clone size: NA
CDR3 protein: CASSLGRGLPSYEQYF
CDR3 DNA: TGTGCCAGCAGCCTCGGCAGGGGGCTCCCCTCCTACGAGCAGTACTTC

V gene: TRBV5-8
D gene: NA
J gene: TRBJ2-3
clone size: few
CDR3 protein: CASHPSGHLTDTQYF
CDR3 DNA: TGTGCCAGCCACCCTTCAGGACACCTCACAGATACGCAGTATTTT

V gene: TRBV28
D gene: TRBD2
J gene: TRBJ2-1
clone size: NA
CDR3 protein: CASSLLGGRRDEQFF
CDR3 DNA: TGTGCCAGCAGTTTATTGGGCGGGAGGCGAGATGAGCAGTTCTTC

V gene: TRBV10-3
D gene: TRBD1
J gene: TRBJ2-1
clone size: NA
CDR3 protein: CATGQAYNEQFF
CDR3 DNA: TGTGCCACGGGACAGGCTTACAATGAGCAGTTCTTC

V gene: TRBV12-3/TRBV12-4
D gene: TRBD2
J gene: TRBJ2-7
clone size: NA
CDR3 protein: CASSPGGGISSYEQYF
CDR3 DNA: TGTGCCAGCAGCCCCGGGGGGGGCATCAGCTCCTACGAGCAGTACTTC

V gene: TRBV6-5
D gene: NA
J gene: TRBJ2-3
clone size: once
CDR3 protein: CASSRSREDTQYF
CDR3 DNA: TGTGCCAGCAGCCGCTCTCGGGAAGATACGCAGTATTTT

V gene: TRBV20-1
D gene: NA
J gene: TRBJ1-2
clone size: many
CDR3 protein: CSARDGGINYGYTF
CDR3 DNA: TGCAGTGCTAGGGACGGAGGAATTAACTATGGCTACACCTTC

V gene: TRBV27
D gene: NA
J gene: TRBJ1-5
clone size: few
CDR3 protein: CASSFFGGVANQPQHF
CDR3 DNA: TGTGCCAGCAGTTTCTTTGGCGGAGTGGCAAATCAGCCCCAGCATTTT

V gene: TRBV28
D gene: NA
J gene: TRBJ2-7
clone size: few
CDR3 protein: CASSGQGTSYEQYF
CDR3 DNA: TGTGCCAGCAGCGGACAAGGCACATCCTACGAGCAGTACTTC

V gene: TRBV6-1
D gene: NA
J gene: TRBJ2-6
clone size: NA
CDR3 protein: CASTYHSGANVLTF
CDR3 DNA: TGTGCCAGCACCTACCACTCTGGGGCCAACGTCCTGACTTTC

V gene: TRBV20-1
D gene: NA
J gene: TRBJ2-1
clone size: many
CDR3 protein: CSARAQLGGNEQFF
CDR3 DNA: TGCAGTGCCAGGGCGCAGCTCGGGGGCAATGAGCAGTTCTTC

V gene: TRBV29-1
D gene: NA
J gene: TRBJ2-1
clone size: many
CDR3 protein: CSVPPFEGASEQFF
CDR3 DNA: TGCAGCGTGCCCCCCTTTGAAGGGGCCAGTGAGCAGTTCTTC

V gene: TRBV28
D gene: TRBD1
J gene: TRBJ2-1
clone size: few
CDR3 protein: CASSPRGTGAHNEQFF
CDR3 DNA: TGTGCCAGCAGTCCGCGAGGGACAGGGGCCCACAATGAGCAGTTCTTC